The source of this T cell receptor beta chain is a study of CD8+ T cells in alopecia areata. Study information: At a dose of 5 to 10 mg twice daily, oral tofacitinib was given to treated patients.

RNA, once extracted, was reverse transcribed into cDNA for use as the sequencing template. Only in-frame clones appear in the TCRdb table, and some are missing; sequencing was by immunoSEQ multiplex PCR. Of 200,000 to 250,000 clones listed, less than 65% were seen once; the top ten hold roughly 4.2%. The treatment denotes: oral pan-JAK inhibitor, 5-10 mg twice daily. CDR1 is MGHDK and CDR2 is SYGVNS in the germline V gene. Trimming removed 4 bases at V and 2 bases at J, with 12 bases between. There are 16 residues in the CDR3. The chain is built from TRBV25-1 and TRBJ1-6; no firm D call. The origin of this receptor is a human donor with alopecia areata. Sequences were derived from CD4+ T cells sorted from blood, sampled at week 4, from a patient treated with tofacitinib. In DNA form, the CDR3 reads TGTGCCAGCAGTGGACGACCTGGGGCCTATAATTCACCCCTCCACTTT. Translation gives CASSGRPGAYNSPLHF.